This TCR beta chain comes out of a study of T-cell memory formation after mild COVID-19. Background on the study: For the most part, TCR clusters were specific to one donor.

Study-wide points: Clones which contracted sat mainly in CM and EM if CD4+, and in EMRA if CD8+. Clones shrinking between day 15 and 85 showed a balanced CD4/CD8 split, and those that grew later tilted toward CD4+.

cDNA libraries for TCR alpha and TCR beta, carrying sample barcodes and UMIs, came from 5'RACE with constant-segment primers. TCRdb processed the 5' RACE reads anew with MiXCR; each CDR3 protein has one entry. The sample lists 300,000 to 400,000 distinct CDR3 sequences, approximately 14% occurring once. The CDR3 is 15 residues long. The germline V gene has CDR1 SGHKS and CDR2 YYEKEE (reference sequence). Trimming cost V 1 base and J 9 bases; bases outside gene matches: 6. This clonotype occurred many times. What it recognizes is unknown. Material for sequencing was PBMCs or a T cell subset sorted from them (not recorded which). This TCR was recovered from a man aged 18-30 years who had mild COVID-19 (a few samples of this study predate the infection). Cell type and time point are not known. J is TRBJ1-4 and V is TRBV5-5, with 10 bases matching TRBD1. The chain's CDR3 is CASSLTGQGVQKLFF. The CDR3 DNA sequence: TGTGCCAGCAGCTTGACAGGACAGGGGGTCCAAAAACTGTTTTTT.